This T cell receptor (beta chain) was profiled in a study of blood T cell repertoires in COVID-19. Those who participated ranged in age from roughly 18 to 95 years and resided in approximately 23 US areas. Assignment of participants to cohorts was predicated upon participant-reported clinical history. Profiled with immunoSEQ multiplex PCR; TCRdb holds only in-frame clones, not every one. The table has hundreds of thousands of clones, about 89% seen once. Germline V lookup: CDR1 ENHRY, CDR2 SYGVKD. CDR3 length equals 14 residues. V was shortened by 1 base and J by 6 bases, with 12 bases between the two germline ends.

The chain couples TRBV10-3 to TRBJ1-1; D is perhaps TRBD1 (5 bases). Sequenced sample: PBMCs or T cells enriched from blood (not recorded which). This TCR was recovered from a woman aged 18-30 years who had recovered from COVID-19. CDR3 amino acids: CAISEYQGEAEAFF. The CDR3 DNA sequence: TGTGCCATCAGTGAGTACCAGGGCGAAGCTGAAGCTTTCTTT.